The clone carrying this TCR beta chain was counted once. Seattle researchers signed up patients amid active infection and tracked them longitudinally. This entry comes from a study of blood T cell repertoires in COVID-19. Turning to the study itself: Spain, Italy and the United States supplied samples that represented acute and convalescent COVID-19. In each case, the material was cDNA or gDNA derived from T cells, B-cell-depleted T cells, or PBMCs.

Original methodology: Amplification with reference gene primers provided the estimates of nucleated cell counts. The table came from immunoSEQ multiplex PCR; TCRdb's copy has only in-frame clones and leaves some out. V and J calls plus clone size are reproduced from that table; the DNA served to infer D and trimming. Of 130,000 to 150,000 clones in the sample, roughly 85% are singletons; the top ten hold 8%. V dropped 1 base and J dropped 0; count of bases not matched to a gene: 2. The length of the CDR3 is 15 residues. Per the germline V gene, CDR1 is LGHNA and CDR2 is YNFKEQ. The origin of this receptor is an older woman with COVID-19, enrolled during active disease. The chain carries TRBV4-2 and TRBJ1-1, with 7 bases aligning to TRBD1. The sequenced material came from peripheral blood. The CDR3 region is CASSQADRLNTEAFF. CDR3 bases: TGTGCCAGCAGCCAAGCGGACAGGTTGAACACTGAAGCTTTCTTT.